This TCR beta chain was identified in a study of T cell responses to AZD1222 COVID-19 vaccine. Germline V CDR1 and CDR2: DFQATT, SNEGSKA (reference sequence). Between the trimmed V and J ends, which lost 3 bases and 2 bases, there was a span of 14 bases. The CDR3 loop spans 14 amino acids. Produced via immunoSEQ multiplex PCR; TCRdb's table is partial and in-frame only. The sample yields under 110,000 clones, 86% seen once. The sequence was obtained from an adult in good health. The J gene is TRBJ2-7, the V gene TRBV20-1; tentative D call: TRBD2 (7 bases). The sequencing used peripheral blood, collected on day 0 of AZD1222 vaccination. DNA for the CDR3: TGCAGTGCTAGTAGGGGGGGCTCGACCTACGAGCAGTACTTC. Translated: CSASRGGSTYEQYF.